The 15 T cell receptor beta chains below come from one sample, sequenced in a study of blood T cell repertoires in COVID-19. Sequenced by immunoSEQ multiplex PCR; TCRdb stores in-frame clones only, minus some. The sample contains about 200,000 clones, around 90% of which appear only once. What was sequenced was PBMCs or T cells enriched from blood (not recorded which). All receptors derive from a woman aged 25-40 years who had recovered from COVID-19.

CDR3 loop: CASSLGRGAYNEQFF. The DNA for the CDR3 is TGTGCCAGCAGCTTGGGCAGGGGGGCCTACAATGAGCAGTTCTTC. This chain connects TRBV7-2 to TRBJ2-1; a weak D match, TRBD1 (7 bases). Trimming removed 3 bases from V and 2 bases from J, with 11 bases in between. Germline V gene sequence: CDR1 SGHTA, CDR2 FQGNSA. This CDR3 region has 15 residues.

The rearrangement uses TRBV15 and TRBJ2-7; D not resolved. The ends were cut back, 4 bases at V and 4 bases at J, with 14 bases in the middle. This CDR3 has 14 amino acids. The germline gives CDR1 LNHNV, CDR2 YYDKDF (reference sequence). The CDR3: CATSTNFGVYEQYF. CDR3 DNA: TGTGCCACCAGCACTAACTTCGGAGTATACGAGCAGTACTTC.

This chain uses TRBV9 with TRBJ2-3; 7 nucleotides line up with TRBD2. CDR1 is SGDLS, CDR2 YYNGEE, per germline. Unmatched junction bases numbered 3, after V lost 4 bases and J lost 4 bases. The CDR3 is made up of 13 amino acids. The CDR3 region is CASSPGGADTQYF. The CDR3 bases are TGTGCCAGCAGCCCTGGGGGGGCAGATACGCAGTATTTT.

The J gene is TRBJ2-1, the V gene TRBV3-1 (or the pseudogene TRBV3-2), with TRBD2 matching over 11 bases. The CDR3 has 17 residues. V lost 0 bases, J lost 9 bases, and 10 bases stayed unmatched. The V gene's germline CDR1 is LGHDT and CDR2 YNNKEL (reference sequence). This CDR3 reads CASSQDLLAGDRGEQFF. In DNA form, the CDR3 reads TGTGCCAGCAGCCAAGACCTACTAGCGGGAGACAGGGGTGAGCAGTTCTTC.

The chain couples TRBV10-3 to TRBJ1-1, with a tentative D call TRBD1 (5 bases). This CDR3 spans 15 amino acids. V lost 2 bases to trimming and J lost 1 base, with 11 bases between them. The germline gives CDR1 ENHRY, CDR2 SYGVKD. In DNA, the CDR3 is TGTGCCATCAGTGAGCCCCGAAGGGGGAACACTGAAGCTTTCTTT. As protein: CAISEPRRGNTEAFF.

This chain uses TRBV9 with TRBJ1-4; D is uncertain. Trimming stripped 0 bases from V and 8 bases from J, with 11 bases between. The CDR3 is 14 amino acids. Germline values: CDR1 SGDLS, CDR2 YYNGEE. CDR3 sequence: CASSVASGGEKLFF. Written as DNA, the CDR3 is TGTGCCAGCAGCGTAGCCAGTGGCGGCGAAAAACTGTTTTTT.

The chain has TRBV11-3 and TRBJ2-2; TRBD1 agrees at 7 bases. Germline CDR1 is SGHNT and CDR2 is YENEEA. After removal of 7 bases from V and 1 base from J, the junction contained 3 bases not matched to a gene. The CDR3 runs 14 residues. CDR3 region: CASTSGGNTGELFF. The CDR3 bases are TGTGCCAGCACCTCAGGGGGGAACACCGGGGAGCTGTTTTTT.

This sequence joins TRBV14 and TRBJ1-1; D gene ambiguous. V dropped 0 bases and J dropped 0 bases, with 8 bases sitting between them. The CDR3 is 15 residues long. CDR1 is SGHDN and CDR2 is FVKESK in the germline V gene. CDR3 sequence (DNA): TGTGCCAGCAGCCAAGATCGGAGCATGAACACTGAAGCTTTCTTT. Its protein product is CASSQDRSMNTEAFF.

Concerning this clone itself: Distinct nucleotide sequences in the sample also encode this CDR3. The V call is TRBV27, the J call TRBJ2-7; 8 bases map to TRBD1. The V and J ends lost 2 bases and 5 bases, in that order; junction bases with no gene match: 5. Per the germline V gene, CDR1 is MNHEY and CDR2 is SMNVEV (reference sequence). The CDR3 has 14 amino acids. The CDR3 protein is CASSLGSGGHEQYF. Here the CDR3 DNA reads TGTGCCAGCAGTTTAGGGTCAGGGGGCCACGAGCAGTACTTC.

In nucleotides, the CDR3 is TGCGCCAGCAGCCAACCTCGGGACAGGGGGTATCCTGAAGCTTTCTTT. It encodes CASSQPRDRGYPEAFF. V usage is TRBV4-3 and J usage is TRBJ1-1; TRBD1 matches 11 bases. The V gene's germline CDR1 is LGHNA and CDR2 YSLEER. The ends lost 2 bases at V and 6 bases at J; junction bases unmatched: 8. This CDR3 contains 16 residues.

This clone was detected once. The V call is TRBV7-8, the J call TRBJ1-5; TRBD1 matches 8 bases. The CDR3 extends over 16 amino acids. Germline CDR1 reads SGHVS; CDR2 reads FQNEAQ. The V and J ends lost 4 bases and 7 bases, in that order; junction bases with no gene match: 12. The CDR3 reads CASSSGTGLSLQPQHF. The DNA of the CDR3 is TGTGCCAGCAGCTCCGGGACAGGTCTTTCCCTCCAGCCCCAGCATTTT.

The chain carries TRBV7-8 and TRBJ1-1; no clear D. The CDR3 sequence is 15 residues long. The V gene lost 5 bases and the J gene lost 1 base, with 14 bases spanning the gap. Germline V gene sequence: CDR1 SGHVS, CDR2 FQNEAQ. CDR3 in amino acids: CASSSGRLKNTEAFF. In DNA, the CDR3 is TGTGCCAGCAGCAGCGGCCGCCTAAAGAACACTGAAGCTTTCTTT.

The chain combines TRBV7-6 with TRBJ1-2; D unresolved. The CDR3 runs to 15 residues. V lost 5 bases to trimming and J lost 7 bases, with 20 bases between them. Looked up from germline, CDR1 is SGHVS and CDR2 is FNYEAQ. CDR3 amino acids: CASSTYREGGGGYTF. The CDR3 DNA is TGTGCCAGCAGCACCTACCGGGAGGGAGGTGGTGGCTACACCTTC.

J is TRBJ1-1 and V is TRBV7-3; possibly TRBD1 for D (6 bases). Trimming removed 3 bases from V and 11 bases from J, with 16 bases in between. This CDR3 region has 13 residues. In germline, CDR1 is SGHTA, CDR2 FQGTGA. The CDR3 coding sequence is TGTGCCAGCAGCTTCAGGGGCATGAGTGAGGCTTTCTTT. Its protein product is CASSFRGMSEAFF.

The chain couples TRBV5-6 to TRBJ1-6, with 11 positions matching TRBD1. The CDR3 extends over 14 amino acids. V dropped 3 bases and J dropped 9; count of bases not matched to a gene: 2. Germline CDR1 reads SGHDT; CDR2 reads YYEEEE. CDR3 bases: TGTGCCAGCAGCTGGGGACAGGGGGGTTCACCCCTCCACTTT. Its protein is CASSWGQGGSPLHF.